The 13 T cell receptor beta chains presented below share a single source sample, sequenced in a study of blood T cell repertoires in COVID-19. Profiled with immunoSEQ multiplex PCR; TCRdb holds only in-frame clones, not every one. Found here are about 160,000 clones, approximately 77% of them singletons; the top ten hold 15% to 20%. Material: PBMCs or T cells enriched from blood (not recorded which). The receptors shown here come from a man aged 55-75 years who had recovered from COVID-19.

DNA of the CDR3: TGTGCCAGCAGTAGGGGACAGCTAGGAGGGGATCAGCCCCAGCATTTT. Residues: CASSRGQLGGDQPQHF. The rearrangement uses TRBV6-2 or TRBV6-3 and TRBJ1-5, with 7 positions matching TRBD1. The CDR3 runs to 16 residues. The germline V gene encodes CDR1 MNHEY and CDR2 SVGEGT. The V and J ends lost 5 bases and 5 bases, in that order; junction bases with no gene match: 12.

CDR3 sequence (DNA): TGTGCCAGCAGCTTAGTCCCAGGAAACAATCAGCCCCAGCATTTT. Encoded protein: CASSLVPGNNQPQHF. The rearrangement links TRBV11-2 to TRBJ1-5, with D unclear. The CDR3 covers 15 residues. CDR1 SGHAT and CDR2 FQNNGV come from the germline V gene. V dropped 1 base and J dropped 3 bases, with 10 bases sitting between them. Using reference TRBV11-2 and TRBJ1-5 for the parts outside the CDR3, the full variable domain is EAGVAQSPRYKIIEKRQSVAFWCNPISGHATLYWYQQILGQGPKLLIQFQNNGVVDDSQLPKDRFSAERLKGVDSTLKIQPAKLEDSAVYLCASSLVPGNNQPQHFGDGTRLSIL.

The chain uses TRBV6-6 and TRBJ1-3; possibly TRBD1 for D (6 bases). Germline V CDR1 and CDR2: MNHNY, SVGAGI (reference sequence). The ends were cut back, 8 bases at V and 1 base at J, with 15 bases in the middle. This CDR3 comprises 15 residues. The CDR3 loop is CASRPGVRSGNTIYF. DNA for the CDR3: TGTGCCAGCCGTCCAGGGGTGAGGTCTGGAAACACCATATATTTT.

The chain joins TRBV7-8 to TRBJ2-6; unclear D gene. Looked up from germline, CDR1 is SGHVS and CDR2 is FQNEAQ. V was cut by 3 bases and J by 3 bases, with 9 bases left in between. This CDR3 is built from 15 residues. CDR3 sequence reads: CASSFASGGANVLTF. Written as DNA, the CDR3 is TGTGCCAGCAGCTTCGCTAGTGGTGGGGCCAACGTCCTGACTTTC.

A few counts support this clone. The chain joins TRBV29-1 to TRBJ2-1; D possibly corresponds to TRBD2 (5 bases). Trimming took 6 bases from V and 5 from J, leaving 11 bases between them. The CDR3 has 12 residues. Germline V gene lookup returns CDR1 SQVTM and CDR2 ANQGSEA. As DNA, the CDR3 is TGCAGCGTCAAGCGGCAAGACAATGAGCAGTTCTTC. It yields the protein CSVKRQDNEQFF.

This chain uses TRBV2 with TRBJ2-2, with D maybe TRBD2 (5 bases). Trimming pared 7 bases from V and 3 bases from J, leaving 6 bases between. From germline, CDR1 is SNHLY and CDR2 FYNNEI. CDR3 size: 12 residues. The CDR3 spells CASMGDTGELFF. DNA of the CDR3: TGTGCCAGCATGGGAGACACCGGGGAGCTGTTTTTT.

The V call is TRBV6-4, the J call TRBJ2-7, with TRBD1 matching over 9 bases. V shed 6 bases and J 0 bases; nucleotides not matched to a gene: 3. The CDR3 loop spans 14 amino acids. Germline CDR1 is MRHNA and CDR2 is SNTAGT. CDR3 bases: TGTGCCAGCAGCCGGGACAGGGACTCCTACGAGCAGTACTTC. This encodes CASSRDRDSYEQYF.

V and J are TRBV3-1 (or the pseudogene TRBV3-2) and TRBJ2-7; a weak D match, TRBD2 (6 bases). Germline lookup yields CDR1 LGHDT and CDR2 YNNKEL (reference sequence). The CDR3 contains 15 residues. The V gene lost 4 bases and the J gene lost 2 bases, with 15 bases spanning the gap. CDR3 amino acids: CASSPYSGGTYEQYF. Written as DNA, the CDR3 is TGTGCCAGCAGCCCCTACTCTGGGGGGACCTACGAGCAGTACTTC.

V gene TRBV28 combines with J gene TRBJ2-7; 7 bases are a match to TRBD2. The V gene's germline CDR1 is MDHEN and CDR2 SYDVKM. This CDR3 has 14 residues. The trim removed 4 bases at V and 3 bases at J, leaving 6 bases unmatched. CDR3 protein: CASSYASGNYEQYF. The CDR3 DNA sequence: TGTGCCAGCAGTTACGCTAGCGGCAACTACGAGCAGTACTTC.

This clone has a handful of counts. The CDR3 spells CASSSRRLAGVFRSETQYF. The CDR3 bases are TGTGCCAGCAGCTCCCGTAGGCTAGCGGGAGTATTTCGATCGGAGACCCAGTACTTC. The genes are TRBV7-8 and TRBJ2-5, with 10 bases fitting TRBD2. Germline CDR1 reads SGHVS; CDR2 reads FQNEAQ. After removal of 4 bases from V and 5 bases from J, the junction contained 19 bases not matched to a gene. The CDR3 is 19 residues long.

The chain links TRBV7-9 to TRBJ1-1; D is possibly TRBD1 (5 bases). There are 12 residues in the CDR3. Germline CDR1 reads SEHNR; CDR2 reads FQNEAQ (reference sequence). Deletions cut 6 bases from V and 5 bases from J, with 10 bases between. The CDR3 is CASSPTVTEAFF. CDR3 coding DNA: TGTGCCAGCAGTCCGACAGTTACTGAAGCTTTCTTT.

V usage is TRBV28 and J usage is TRBJ1-6; D possibly corresponds to TRBD1 (5 bases). With 8 bases removed from V and 5 bases from J, the gap between germline ends came to 19 bases. The germline CDR1 and CDR2 sequences are MDHEN and SYDVKM. The CDR3 has 16 residues. The CDR3 nucleotides read TGTGCCAGCCGTCGTACGCGGGGCGCCAATAATTCACCCCTCCACTTT. It yields the protein CASRRTRGANNSPLHF. Full variable domain (remainder filled in from reference TRBV28 and TRBJ1-6): DVKVTQSSRYLVKRTGEKVFLECVQDMDHENMFWYRQDPGLGLRLIYFSYDVKMKEKGDIPEGYSVSREKKERFSLILESASTNQTSMYLCASRRTRGANNSPLHFGNGTRLTVT.

The gene calls are TRBV7-3 and TRBJ2-3, with a possible D match to TRBD1 (5 bases). The length of the CDR3 is 16 residues. Germline V lookup: CDR1 SGHTA, CDR2 FQGTGA. V was trimmed by 5 bases and J by 2 bases, leaving 17 bases between them. The CDR3 sequence is CASSQGTTAPTDTQYF. In DNA, the CDR3 is TGTGCCAGCAGCCAGGGTACGACCGCCCCCACAGATACGCAGTATTTT.